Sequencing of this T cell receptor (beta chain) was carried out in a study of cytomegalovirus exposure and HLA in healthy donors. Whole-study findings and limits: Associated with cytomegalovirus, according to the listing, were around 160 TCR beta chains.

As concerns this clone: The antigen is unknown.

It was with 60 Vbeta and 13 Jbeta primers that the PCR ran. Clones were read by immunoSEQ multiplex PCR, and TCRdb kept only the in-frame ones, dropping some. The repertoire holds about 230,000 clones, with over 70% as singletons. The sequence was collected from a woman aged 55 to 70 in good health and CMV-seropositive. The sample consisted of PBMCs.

In DNA, the CDR3 is TGTGCCGTGGGACAGGGGTTTGCCTACGAGCAGTACTTC. Residues: CAVGQGFAYEQYF. The V gene is TRBV10-3, the J gene TRBJ2-5, with TRBD1 identical over 10 bases. The end of the DNA is better explained by TRBJ2-7, so the J call may be wrong. In germline, CDR1 is ENHRY, CDR2 SYGVKD. This CDR3 is built from 13 residues.